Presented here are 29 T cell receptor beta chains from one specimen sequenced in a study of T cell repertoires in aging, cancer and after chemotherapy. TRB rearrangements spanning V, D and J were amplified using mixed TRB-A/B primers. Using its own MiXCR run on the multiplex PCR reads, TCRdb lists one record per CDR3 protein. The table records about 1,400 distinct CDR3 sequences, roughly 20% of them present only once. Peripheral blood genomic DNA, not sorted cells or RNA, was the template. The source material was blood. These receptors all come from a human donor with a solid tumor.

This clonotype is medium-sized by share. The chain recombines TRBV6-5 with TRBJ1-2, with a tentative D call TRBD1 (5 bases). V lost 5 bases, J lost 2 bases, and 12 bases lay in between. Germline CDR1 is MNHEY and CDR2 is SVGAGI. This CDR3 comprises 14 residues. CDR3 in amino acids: CASSLSRENYGYTF. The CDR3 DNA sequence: TGTGCCAGCAGTCTCAGCAGGGAAAACTATGGCTACACCTTC.

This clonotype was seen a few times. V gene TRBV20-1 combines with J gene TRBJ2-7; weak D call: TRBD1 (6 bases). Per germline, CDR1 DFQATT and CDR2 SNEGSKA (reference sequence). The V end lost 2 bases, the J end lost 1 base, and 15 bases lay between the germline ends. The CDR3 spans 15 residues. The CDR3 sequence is CSARWADRLSYEQYF. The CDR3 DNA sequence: TGCAGTGCTAGATGGGCCGACAGGTTATCCTACGAGCAGTACTTC.

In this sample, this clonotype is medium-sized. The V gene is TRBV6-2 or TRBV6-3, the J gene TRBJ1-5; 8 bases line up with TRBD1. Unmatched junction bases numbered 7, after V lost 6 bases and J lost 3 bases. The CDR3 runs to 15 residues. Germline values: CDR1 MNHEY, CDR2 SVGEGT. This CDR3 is CASSRDRPDNQPQHF. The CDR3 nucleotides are TGTGCCAGCAGCCGGGACAGGCCAGACAATCAGCCCCAGCATTTT.

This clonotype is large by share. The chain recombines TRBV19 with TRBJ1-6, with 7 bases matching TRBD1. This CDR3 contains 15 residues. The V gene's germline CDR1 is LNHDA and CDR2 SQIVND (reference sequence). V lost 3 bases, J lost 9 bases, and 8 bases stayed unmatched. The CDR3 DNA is TGTGCCAGTAGTATTACAGGGGCCTTGGGTTCACCCCTCCACTTT. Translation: CASSITGALGSPLHF.

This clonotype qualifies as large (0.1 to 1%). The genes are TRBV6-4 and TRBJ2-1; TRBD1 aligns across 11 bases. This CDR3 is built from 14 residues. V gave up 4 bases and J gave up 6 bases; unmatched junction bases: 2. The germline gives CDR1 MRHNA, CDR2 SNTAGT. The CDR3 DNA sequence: TGTGCCAGCAGTGCCGGACAGGGGGCCAATGAGCAGTTCTTC. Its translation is CASSAGQGANEQFF.

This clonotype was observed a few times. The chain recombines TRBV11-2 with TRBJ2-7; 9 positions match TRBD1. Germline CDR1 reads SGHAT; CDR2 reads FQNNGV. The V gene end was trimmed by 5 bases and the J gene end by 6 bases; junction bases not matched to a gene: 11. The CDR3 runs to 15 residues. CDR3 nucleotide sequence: TGTGCCAGCAGCCCCGGGACAGGGTCGGCGGTCGAGCAGTACTTC. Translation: CASSPGTGSAVEQYF. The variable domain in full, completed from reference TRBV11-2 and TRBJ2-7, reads EAGVAQSPRYKIIEKRQSVAFWCNPISGHATLYWYQQILGQGPKLLIQFQNNGVVDDSQLPKDRFSAERLKGVDSTLKIQPAKLEDSAVYLCASSPGTGSAVEQYFGPGTRLTVT.

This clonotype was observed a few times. The CDR3 protein is CASSRDRASYTF. CDR3 in DNA: TGTGCCAGCAGTCGGGACAGGGCTAGCTACACCTTC. The gene calls are TRBV6-4 and TRBJ1-2, with 9 bases aligning to TRBD1. The ends lost 5 bases at V and 9 bases at J; junction bases unmatched: 4. The germline gives CDR1 MRHNA, CDR2 SNTAGT. This CDR3 spans 12 amino acids.

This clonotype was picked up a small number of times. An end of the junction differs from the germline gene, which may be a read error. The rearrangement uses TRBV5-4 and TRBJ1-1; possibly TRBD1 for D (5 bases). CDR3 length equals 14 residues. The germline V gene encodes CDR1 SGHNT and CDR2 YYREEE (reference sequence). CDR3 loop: CASLGPSRGTEAFF. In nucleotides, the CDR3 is TGCGCCAGCTTGGGGCCCAGTCGGGGCACTGAAGCTTTCTTT.

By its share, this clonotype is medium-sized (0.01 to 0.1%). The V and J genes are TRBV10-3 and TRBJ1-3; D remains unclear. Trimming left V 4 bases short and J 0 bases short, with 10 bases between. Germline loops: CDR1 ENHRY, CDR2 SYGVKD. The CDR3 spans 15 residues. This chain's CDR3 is CAISVGASSGNTIYF. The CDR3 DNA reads TGTGCCATCAGTGTCGGAGCGAGCTCTGGAAACACCATATATTTT.

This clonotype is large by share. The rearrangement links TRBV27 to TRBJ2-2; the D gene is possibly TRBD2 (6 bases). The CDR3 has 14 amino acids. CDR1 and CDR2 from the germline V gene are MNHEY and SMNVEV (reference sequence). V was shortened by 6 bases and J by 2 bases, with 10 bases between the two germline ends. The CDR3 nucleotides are TGTGCCAGCAGATTCGGGGGTAACACCGGGGAGCTGTTTTTT. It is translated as CASRFGGNTGELFF.

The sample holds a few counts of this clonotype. CDR3 DNA sequence: TGTGCCAGCAGAACCGGGACAGGGACCTACGAGCAGTACTTC. It yields the protein CASRTGTGTYEQYF. The chain employs TRBV2 and TRBJ2-7; 9 nucleotides match TRBD1. V trimming: 6 bases; J trimming: 2 bases; junction bases outside the gene matches: 5. From germline, CDR1 is SNHLY and CDR2 FYNNEI. The CDR3 totals 14 residues.

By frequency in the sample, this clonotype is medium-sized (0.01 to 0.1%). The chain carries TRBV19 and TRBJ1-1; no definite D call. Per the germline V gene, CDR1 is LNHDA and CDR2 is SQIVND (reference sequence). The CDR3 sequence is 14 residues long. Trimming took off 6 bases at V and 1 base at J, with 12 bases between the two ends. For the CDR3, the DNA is TGTGCCAGTAGGGAAGTATTCTCGAACACTGAAGCTTTCTTT. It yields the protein CASREVFSNTEAFF.

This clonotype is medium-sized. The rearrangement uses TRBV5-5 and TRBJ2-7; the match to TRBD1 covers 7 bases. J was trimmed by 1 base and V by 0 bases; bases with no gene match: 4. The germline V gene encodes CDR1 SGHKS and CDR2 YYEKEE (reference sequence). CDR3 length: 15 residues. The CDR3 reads CASSLEGAGSYEQYF. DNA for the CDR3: TGTGCCAGCAGCTTGGAGGGGGCGGGTTCCTACGAGCAGTACTTC.

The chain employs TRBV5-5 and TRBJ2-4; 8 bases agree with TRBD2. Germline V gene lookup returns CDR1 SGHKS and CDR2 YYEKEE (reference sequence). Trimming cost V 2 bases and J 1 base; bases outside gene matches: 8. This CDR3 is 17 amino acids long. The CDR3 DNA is TGTGCCAGCAGCTTAATCGGGGGGGCCGAGGCCAAAAACATTCAGTACTTC. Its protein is CASSLIGGAEAKNIQYF.

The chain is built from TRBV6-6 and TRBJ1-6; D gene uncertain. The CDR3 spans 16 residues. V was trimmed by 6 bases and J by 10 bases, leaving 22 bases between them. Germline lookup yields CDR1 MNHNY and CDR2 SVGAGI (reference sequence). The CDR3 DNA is TGTGCCAGCAGCTTATCCACACGACCAGAATTGTCACCCCTCCACTTT. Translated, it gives CASSLSTRPELSPLHF.

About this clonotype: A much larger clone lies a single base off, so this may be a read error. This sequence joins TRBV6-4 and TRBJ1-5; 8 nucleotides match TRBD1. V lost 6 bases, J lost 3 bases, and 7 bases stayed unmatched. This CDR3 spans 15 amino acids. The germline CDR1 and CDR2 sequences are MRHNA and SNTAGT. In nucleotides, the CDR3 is TGTGCCAGCAGCCGGGACAGGCGAGACAATCAGCCCCAGCATTTT. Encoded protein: CASSRDRRDNQPQHF.

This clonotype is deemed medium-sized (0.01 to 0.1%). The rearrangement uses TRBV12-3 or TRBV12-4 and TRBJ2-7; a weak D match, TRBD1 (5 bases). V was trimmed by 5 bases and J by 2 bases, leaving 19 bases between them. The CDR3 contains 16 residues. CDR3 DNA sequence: TGTGCCAGCAGTCGCCGACAGTTCCCTGAAGCCTACGAGCAGTACTTC. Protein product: CASSRRQFPEAYEQYF.

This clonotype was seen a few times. Here the CDR3 reads CASSLVASGGAEAKNIQYF. The CDR3 nucleotides are TGTGCCAGCAGCTTGGTGGCTAGCGGGGGGGCCGAGGCCAAAAACATTCAGTACTTC. The chain couples TRBV5-5 to TRBJ2-4; the match to TRBD2 covers 12 bases. The germline CDR1 and CDR2 sequences are SGHKS and YYEKEE (reference sequence). The CDR3 has 19 residues. With 0 bases clipped from V and 1 base from J, the junction kept 8 bases outside the gene matches.

The CDR3 is CASTLGGGQGNTIYF. As DNA, the CDR3 is TGTGCCAGCACCCTAGGAGGGGGACAAGGAAACACCATATATTTT. The chain couples TRBV7-2 to TRBJ1-3; tentatively, D is TRBD1 (6 bases). V was pared by 7 bases and J by 4 bases, with 17 bases between. CDR3 size: 15 residues. CDR1 SGHTA and CDR2 FQGNSA come from the germline V gene.

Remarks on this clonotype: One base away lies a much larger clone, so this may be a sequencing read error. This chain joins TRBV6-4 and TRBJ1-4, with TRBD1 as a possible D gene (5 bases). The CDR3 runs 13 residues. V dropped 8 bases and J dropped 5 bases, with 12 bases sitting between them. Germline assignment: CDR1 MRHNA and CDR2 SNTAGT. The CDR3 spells CASGTGENEKLFF. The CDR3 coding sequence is TGTGCCAGCGGGACGGGGGAAAATGAAAAACTGTTTTTT.

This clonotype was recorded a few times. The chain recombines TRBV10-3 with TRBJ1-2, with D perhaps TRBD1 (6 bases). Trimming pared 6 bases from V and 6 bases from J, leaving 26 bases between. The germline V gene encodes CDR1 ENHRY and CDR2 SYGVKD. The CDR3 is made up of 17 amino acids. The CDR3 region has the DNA TGTGCCATCAGAGGCTCCGGCGGCGGGACAAGCTCTCATGGCTACACCTTC. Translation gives CAIRGSGGGTSSHGYTF.

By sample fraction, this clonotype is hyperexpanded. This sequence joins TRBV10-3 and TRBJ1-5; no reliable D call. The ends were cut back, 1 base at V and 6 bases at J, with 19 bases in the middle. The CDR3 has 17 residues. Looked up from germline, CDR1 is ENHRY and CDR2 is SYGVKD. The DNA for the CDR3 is TGTGCCATCAGTGAGTTCGCGACGCATTTTCGGGCTCAGCCCCAGCATTTT. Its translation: CAISEFATHFRAQPQHF.

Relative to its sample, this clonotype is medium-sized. The CDR3 sequence is CASSRGSGNQPQHF. The CDR3 nucleotides are TGTGCCAGCAGTCGGGGGTCCGGCAATCAGCCCCAGCATTTT. This sequence joins TRBV6-5 and TRBJ1-5, with a possible D match to TRBD1 (5 bases). This CDR3 region has 14 residues. The V end was cut by 5 bases, the J end by 2 bases, with 10 bases between. The germline V gene encodes CDR1 MNHEY and CDR2 SVGAGI.

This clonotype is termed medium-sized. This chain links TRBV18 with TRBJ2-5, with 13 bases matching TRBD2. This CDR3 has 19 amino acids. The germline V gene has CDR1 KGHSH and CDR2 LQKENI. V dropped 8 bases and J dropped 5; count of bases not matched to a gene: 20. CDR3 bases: TGTGCCAGCGCCGGACTAGCGGGGGCCATGAACGCCGAGGTGGAGACCCAGTACTTC. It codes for CASAGLAGAMNAEVETQYF.

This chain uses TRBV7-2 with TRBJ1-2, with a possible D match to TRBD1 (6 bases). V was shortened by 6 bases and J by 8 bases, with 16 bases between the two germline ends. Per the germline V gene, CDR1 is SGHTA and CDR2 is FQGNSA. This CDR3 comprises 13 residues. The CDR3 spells CASRGAQKAGYTF. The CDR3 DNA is TGTGCCAGCAGGGGGGCCCAAAAGGCGGGCTACACCTTC. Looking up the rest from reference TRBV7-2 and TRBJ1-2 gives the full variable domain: GAGVSQSPSNKVTEKGKDVELRCDPISGHTALYWYRQSLGQGLEFLIYFQGNSAPDKSGLPSDRFSAERTGGSVSTLTIQRTQQEDSAVYLCASRGAQKAGYTFGSGTRLTVV.

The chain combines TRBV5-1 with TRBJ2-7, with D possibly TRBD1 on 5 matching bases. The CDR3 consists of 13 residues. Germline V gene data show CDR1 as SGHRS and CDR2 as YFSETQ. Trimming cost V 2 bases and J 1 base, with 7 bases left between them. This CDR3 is CASSFHRSYEQYF. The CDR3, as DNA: TGCGCCAGCAGCTTTCACAGGTCCTACGAGCAGTACTTC.

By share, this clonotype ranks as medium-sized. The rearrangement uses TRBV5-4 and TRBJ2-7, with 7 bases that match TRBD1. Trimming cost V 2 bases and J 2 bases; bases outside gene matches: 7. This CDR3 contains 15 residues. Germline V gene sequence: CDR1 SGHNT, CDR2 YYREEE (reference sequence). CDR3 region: CASSLPGQRTYEQYF. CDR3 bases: TGTGCCAGCAGCTTACCGGGACAGAGAACCTACGAGCAGTACTTC.

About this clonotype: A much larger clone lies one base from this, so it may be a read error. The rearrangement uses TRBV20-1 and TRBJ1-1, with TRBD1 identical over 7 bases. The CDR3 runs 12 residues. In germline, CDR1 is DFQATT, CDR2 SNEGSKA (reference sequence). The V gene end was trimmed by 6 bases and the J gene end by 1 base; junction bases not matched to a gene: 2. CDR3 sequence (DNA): TGCAGTGCGTGGACAGGGAACACTGAAGCTTTCTTT. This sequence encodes CSAWTGNTEAFF.

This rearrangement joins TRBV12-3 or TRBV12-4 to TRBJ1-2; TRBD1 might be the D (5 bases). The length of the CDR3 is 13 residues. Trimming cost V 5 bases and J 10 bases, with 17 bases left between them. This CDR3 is CASSGHLGYNYTF. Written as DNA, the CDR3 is TGTGCCAGCAGTGGACATTTGGGGTATAACTACACCTTC.